The next 6 T cell receptor beta chains were all read from a single sample in a study of response to subunit inactivated influenza vaccine. TCRdb fed the RT-PCR reads into MiXCR, producing one record per CDR3 protein. The sample lists some 640,000 distinct CDR3 sequences; roughly 14% were seen once. The source material was PBMCs from blood, sampled less than 15 days before vaccination. The receptors were gathered from a man aged 45-65 years who received an inactivated influenza vaccine.

As concerns this clonotype: The junction does not match germline at one end; this may be a read error. This chain connects TRBV7-8 to TRBJ1-1; unclear D gene. Germline CDR1 reads SGHVS; CDR2 reads FQNEAQ. This CDR3 is built from 12 residues. The DNA for the CDR3 is TGTGCCAGCAGCATAGCATCCACTGAAGCTTTCTTT. It is translated as CASSIASTEAFF.

The chain uses TRBV5-1 and TRBJ2-7, with TRBD1 identical over 10 bases. Germline CDR1 is SGHRS and CDR2 is YFSETQ. The CDR3 has 16 residues. Trimming took 4 bases from V and 5 from J; bases not matched to a gene: 12. CDR3: CASSLPSGQGIHEQYF. DNA of the CDR3: TGCGCCAGCAGCCTACCGTCGGGACAGGGGATCCACGAGCAGTACTTC. Full variable domain (outside the CDR3, taken from reference TRBV5-1 and TRBJ2-7): KAGVTQTPRYLIKTRGQQVTLSCSPISGHRSVSWYQQTPGQGLQFLFEYFSETQRNKGNFPGRFSGRQFSNSRSEMNVSTLELGDSALYLCASSLPSGQGIHEQYFGPGTRLTVT.

A few counts support this clonotype. The chain has TRBV20-1 and TRBJ1-2, with unresolved D. The germline V gene has CDR1 DFQATT and CDR2 SNEGSKA (reference sequence). Trimming removed 4 bases at V and 0 bases at J, with 9 bases between. This CDR3 has 13 residues. CDR3 nucleotides: TGCAGTGCTATTAGTGTTCCTAACTATGGCTACACCTTC. Residues: CSAISVPNYGYTF.

About this clonotype: This clone may be a read error of a much larger clone one base away. The CDR3 DNA reads as TGCGCCTGCAGCGGGACAGGGGGGTCGGAGGGCTACACCTTC. Amino acids: CACSGTGGSEGYTF. The V call is TRBV5-1, the J call TRBJ1-2, with TRBD1 matching 11 bases. The CDR3 is 14 residues long. Germline V lookup: CDR1 SGHRS, CDR2 YFSETQ. The complete variable domain, with remaining parts taken from reference TRBV5-1 and TRBJ1-2, reads KAGVTQTPRYLIKTRGQQVTLSCSPISGHRSVSWYQQTPGQGLQFLFEYFSETQRNKGNFPGRFSGRQFSNSRSEMNVSTLELGDSALYLCACSGTGGSEGYTFGSGTRLTVV.

At least ten counts were recorded for this clonotype. The chain employs TRBV4-3 and TRBJ1-2; TRBD1 aligns across 8 bases. The CDR3 has 14 residues. J was trimmed by 7 bases and V by 1 base; bases with no gene match: 5. Germline V gene sequence: CDR1 LGHNA, CDR2 YSLEER. The CDR3 sequence is CASSQGTGYGGYTF. The CDR3 DNA sequence: TGCGCCAGCAGCCAAGGGACAGGGTACGGTGGCTACACCTTC.

This CDR3 is CASSRWGDSYEQYF. CDR3 DNA sequence: TGTGCCAGCAGCCGCTGGGGCGACTCCTACGAGCAGTACTTC. The rearrangement links TRBV7-2 to TRBJ2-7; D perhaps matches TRBD1 (5 bases). The CDR3 contains 14 residues. V was shortened by 5 bases and J by 0 bases, with 11 bases between the two germline ends. Germline CDR1 reads SGHTA; CDR2 reads FQGNSA.